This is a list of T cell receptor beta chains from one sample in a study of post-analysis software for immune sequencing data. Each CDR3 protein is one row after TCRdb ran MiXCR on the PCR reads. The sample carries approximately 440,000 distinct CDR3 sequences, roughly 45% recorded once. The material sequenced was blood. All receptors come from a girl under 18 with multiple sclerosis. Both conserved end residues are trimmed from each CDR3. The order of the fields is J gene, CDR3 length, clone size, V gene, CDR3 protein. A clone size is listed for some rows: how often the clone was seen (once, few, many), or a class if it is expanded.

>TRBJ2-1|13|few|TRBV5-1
ASTQLAGGSNEQF
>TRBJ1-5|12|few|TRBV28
AGRGTDSNQPQH
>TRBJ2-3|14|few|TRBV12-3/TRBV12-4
ASSLNSGRSTDTQY
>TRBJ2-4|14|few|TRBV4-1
ASSQPKQGAKNIQY
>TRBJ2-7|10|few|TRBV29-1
SVGLGGNEQY
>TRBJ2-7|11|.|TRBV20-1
SALGTGDGEQY
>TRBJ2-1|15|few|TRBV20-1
SAYDSGGRSSYNEQF
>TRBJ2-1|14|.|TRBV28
ASSFRVQEAYNEQF
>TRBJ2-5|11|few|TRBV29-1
SVLLAGQETQY
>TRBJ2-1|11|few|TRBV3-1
ASRDRVGNEQF
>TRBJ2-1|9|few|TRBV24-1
ATTRSNEQF
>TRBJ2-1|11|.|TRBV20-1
SARDDRYNEQF
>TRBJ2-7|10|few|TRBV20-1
SASGTSYEQY
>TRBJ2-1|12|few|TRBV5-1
ASRPLQGANEQF
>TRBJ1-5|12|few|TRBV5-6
ASSPQGAHQPQH
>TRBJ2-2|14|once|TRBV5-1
ASSLVEGARTGELF
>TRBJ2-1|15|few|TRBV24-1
ATSDLTAQSSYNEQF
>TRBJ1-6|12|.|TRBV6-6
ASSPGREGSPLH
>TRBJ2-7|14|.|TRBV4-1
ASSQEIGTLIYEQY
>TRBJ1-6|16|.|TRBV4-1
ASSQGPRPGASNSPLH
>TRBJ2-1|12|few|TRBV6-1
ASSELTIYNEQF
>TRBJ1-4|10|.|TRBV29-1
SVSAGVEKLF
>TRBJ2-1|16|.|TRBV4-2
ASSQHPGLAASGNEQF
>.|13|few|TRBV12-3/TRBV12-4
ASTAGGRAIGEQY
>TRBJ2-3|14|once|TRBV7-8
ASSPKGGSSTDTQY
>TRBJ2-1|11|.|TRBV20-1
SGSPPTYNEQF
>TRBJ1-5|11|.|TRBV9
ASSVGAHQPQH
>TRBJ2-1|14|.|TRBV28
ASSLPLLLRGGEQF
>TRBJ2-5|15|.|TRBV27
ASSFTRTSGGKETQY
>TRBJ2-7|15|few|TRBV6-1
ASSATRTSGYSYEQY
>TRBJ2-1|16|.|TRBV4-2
ASSQEGAEADTYNEQF
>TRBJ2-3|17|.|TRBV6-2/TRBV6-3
ASSTRRNLTSGRPDTQY
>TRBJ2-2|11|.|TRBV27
ASSFAGRGELF
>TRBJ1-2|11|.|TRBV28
ASSDDRVSGYT
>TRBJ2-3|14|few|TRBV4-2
ASSQDSGGSTDTQY
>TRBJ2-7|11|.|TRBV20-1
SATGLLLYEQY